The 15 T cell receptor beta chains given below trace back to one sample, sequenced in a study of blood T cell repertoires in COVID-19. Assay used: immunoSEQ multiplex PCR; TCRdb lists only in-frame clones, some missing. Found here are hundreds of thousands of clones, roughly 89% of them singletons; the top ten hold approximately 0.9%. The sample consisted of peripheral blood. The receptors come from a man younger than 35 with COVID-19, enrolled during active disease.

The gene calls are TRBV11-2 and TRBJ2-6; possible D gene TRBD1, 5 bases. Trimming removed 1 base at V and 2 bases at J, with 9 bases between. Germline loops: CDR1 SGHAT, CDR2 FQNNGV. This CDR3 has 16 residues. The CDR3 coding sequence is TGTGCCAGCAGCTTAGGAAGGGGTACTGGGGCCAACGTCCTGACTTTC. Translation: CASSLGRGTGANVLTF.

In DNA form, the CDR3 reads TGTGCCAGCAGCCTCTGGACAGGGGTCGGGAATTCACCCCTCCACTTT. Translated: CASSLWTGVGNSPLHF. The V gene is TRBV5-5, the J gene TRBJ1-6; 9 nucleotides align to TRBD1. The CDR3 spans 16 residues. The germline gives CDR1 SGHKS, CDR2 YYEKEE (reference sequence). V trimming: 4 bases; J trimming: 7 bases; junction bases outside the gene matches: 9.

J is TRBJ1-4 and V is TRBV5-4; D remains ambiguous. V was trimmed by 1 base and J by 3 bases, leaving 10 bases between them. Germline values: CDR1 SGHNT, CDR2 YYREEE (reference sequence). The CDR3 consists of 15 residues. DNA of the CDR3: TGTGCCAGCAGCTTGACAGACCAGCCTAATGAAAAACTGTTTTTT. It codes for CASSLTDQPNEKLFF.

This clone appeared once. The chain carries TRBV6-1 and TRBJ2-7; D perhaps matches TRBD2 (5 bases). CDR3 length: 14 amino acids. V shed 0 bases and J shed 2 bases, with 8 bases lying between them. Looked up from germline, CDR1 is MNHNS and CDR2 is SASEGT. The CDR3 coding sequence is TGTGCCAGCAGTGAAGCGCTCGGGGCCTACGAGCAGTACTTC. It translates to CASSEALGAYEQYF.

This clone was seen only once. The chain employs TRBV30 and TRBJ1-5; D gene uncertain. Germline-derived CDR1 and CDR2 are GTSNPN and SVGIG (reference sequence). Trimming removed 4 bases from V and 2 bases from J, with 12 bases in between. The CDR3 is made up of 14 amino acids. The CDR3 DNA reads TGTGCCTGGACTCTACGGGGTGGCAATCAGCCCCAGCATTTT. Translated: CAWTLRGGNQPQHF.

The CDR3 loop is CASIRTVSTDTQYF. Written as DNA, the CDR3 is TGTGCCAGCATCAGGACAGTTAGCACAGATACGCAGTATTTT. V and J are TRBV2 and TRBJ2-3, with D possibly matching TRBD1 (6 bases). The CDR3 contains 14 residues. V was trimmed by 7 bases and J by 0 bases, leaving 11 bases between them. CDR1 SNHLY and CDR2 FYNNEI come from the germline V gene.

The genes are TRBV2 and TRBJ1-4; tentatively, D is TRBD1 (6 bases). Trimming cost V 8 bases and J 8 bases, with 27 bases left between them. Germline values: CDR1 SNHLY, CDR2 FYNNEI. The CDR3 consists of 17 residues. The CDR3 DNA reads as TGTGCCAGCTGCAAACAGGGATGGGGTACACTAGGAGAAAAACTGTTTTTT. Its translation is CASCKQGWGTLGEKLFF. Variable domain in full (rest from reference TRBV2 and TRBJ1-4): EPEVTQTPSHQVTQMGQEVILRCVPISNHLYFYWYRQILGQKVEFLVSFYNNEISEKSEIFDDQFSVERPDGSNFTLKIRSTKLEDSAMYFCASCKQGWGTLGEKLFFGSGTQLSVL.

The genes are TRBV10-3 and TRBJ1-5, with 8 bases lining up with TRBD1. Unmatched junction bases numbered 11, after V lost 10 bases and J lost 9 bases. The CDR3 sequence is 13 residues long. Germline V CDR1 and CDR2: ENHRY, SYGVKD. As DNA, the CDR3 is TGTGCCACCCAGGACAGGGAGCTAGGGCCCCAGCATTTT. Translated: CATQDRELGPQHF.

This chain links TRBV27 with TRBJ2-3, with 13 bases aligning to TRBD2. Germline CDR1 is MNHEY and CDR2 is SMNVEV (reference sequence). CDR3 length: 16 residues. Trimming took 5 bases from V and 4 from J; bases not matched to a gene: 6. The CDR3 region is CASSPPGLAGPDTQYF. For the CDR3, the DNA is TGTGCCAGCAGTCCCCCGGGACTAGCGGGACCAGATACGCAGTATTTT.

The chain combines TRBV2 with TRBJ2-1; D perhaps matches TRBD2 (5 bases). Germline lookup yields CDR1 SNHLY and CDR2 FYNNEI. The CDR3 has 15 residues. V lost 5 bases, J lost 2 bases, and 13 bases lay in between. The CDR3 DNA is TGTGCCAGCAGTACAAGCGGTGGTACCTACAATGAGCAGTTCTTC. Translated, it gives CASSTSGGTYNEQFF.

The chain employs TRBV9 and TRBJ1-2, with TRBD1 as a possible D gene (5 bases). Germline lookup yields CDR1 SGDLS and CDR2 YYNGEE. Trimming took off 0 bases at V and 7 bases at J, with 19 bases between the two ends. The CDR3 spans 16 residues. The CDR3 DNA is TGTGCCAGCAGCGTAGATCAGGACCCGCGGCAGGGTGGCTACACCTTC. Translation gives CASSVDQDPRQGGYTF.

The chain couples TRBV5-4 to TRBJ1-2; 7 nucleotides align to TRBD1. Germline CDR1 and CDR2: SGHNT and YYREEE (reference sequence). The V gene end was trimmed by 2 bases and the J gene end by 2 bases; junction bases not matched to a gene: 6. There are 15 residues in the CDR3. CDR3 in amino acids: CASSFGTADNYGYTF. The DNA for the CDR3 is TGTGCCAGCAGCTTCGGGACAGCGGACAACTATGGCTACACCTTC. Full variable domain (missing parts from reference TRBV5-4 and TRBJ1-2): ETGVTQSPTHLIKTRGQQVTLRCSSQSGHNTVSWYQQALGQGPQFIFQYYREEENGRGNFPPRFSGLQFPNYSSELNVNALELDDSALYLCASSFGTADNYGYTFGSGTRLTVV.

This chain joins TRBV7-2 and TRBJ2-3; 9 bases match TRBD2. V lost 4 bases, J lost 4 bases, and 12 bases stayed unmatched. This CDR3 spans 17 amino acids. The V gene's germline CDR1 is SGHTA and CDR2 FQGNSA. The DNA of the CDR3 is TGTGCCAGCAGCTACCTTAGTCTGGCGGGGGGGGCAGATACGCAGTATTTT. Translation: CASSYLSLAGGADTQYF.

The chain recombines TRBV10-3 with TRBJ1-2; D gene ambiguous. Germline CDR1 reads ENHRY; CDR2 reads SYGVKD. V shed 7 bases and J shed 7 bases, with 16 bases lying between them. The CDR3 has 13 residues. The CDR3 DNA reads TGTGCCATCAATCCCACCCCACAGTTTGGCTACACCTTC. The encoded protein is CAINPTPQFGYTF.

This rearrangement joins TRBV7-8 to TRBJ2-1; 11 bases line up with TRBD2. This CDR3 has 17 residues. The V gene end was trimmed by 4 bases and the J gene end by 7 bases; junction bases not matched to a gene: 12. From germline, CDR1 is SGHVS and CDR2 FQNEAQ. CDR3 coding DNA: TGTGCCAGCAGCTCCGCCAGTAGCGGGAGGGTGAGGAATGAGCAGTTCTTC. Protein product: CASSSASSGRVRNEQFF.